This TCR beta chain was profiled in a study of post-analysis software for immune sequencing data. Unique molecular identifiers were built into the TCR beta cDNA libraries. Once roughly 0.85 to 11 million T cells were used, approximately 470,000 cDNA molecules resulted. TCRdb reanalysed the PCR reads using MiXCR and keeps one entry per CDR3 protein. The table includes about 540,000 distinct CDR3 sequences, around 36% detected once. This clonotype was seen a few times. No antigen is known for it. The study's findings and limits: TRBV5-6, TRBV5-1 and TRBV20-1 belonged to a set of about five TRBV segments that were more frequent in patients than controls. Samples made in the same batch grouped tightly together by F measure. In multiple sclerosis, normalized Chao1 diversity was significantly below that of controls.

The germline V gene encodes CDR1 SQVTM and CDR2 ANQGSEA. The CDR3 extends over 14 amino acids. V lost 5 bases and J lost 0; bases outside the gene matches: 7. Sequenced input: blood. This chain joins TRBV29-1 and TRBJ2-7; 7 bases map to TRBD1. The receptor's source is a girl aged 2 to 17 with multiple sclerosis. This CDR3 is CSVLIRGSSYEQYF. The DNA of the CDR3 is TGCAGCGTTCTGATCAGGGGGAGCTCCTACGAGCAGTACTTC.